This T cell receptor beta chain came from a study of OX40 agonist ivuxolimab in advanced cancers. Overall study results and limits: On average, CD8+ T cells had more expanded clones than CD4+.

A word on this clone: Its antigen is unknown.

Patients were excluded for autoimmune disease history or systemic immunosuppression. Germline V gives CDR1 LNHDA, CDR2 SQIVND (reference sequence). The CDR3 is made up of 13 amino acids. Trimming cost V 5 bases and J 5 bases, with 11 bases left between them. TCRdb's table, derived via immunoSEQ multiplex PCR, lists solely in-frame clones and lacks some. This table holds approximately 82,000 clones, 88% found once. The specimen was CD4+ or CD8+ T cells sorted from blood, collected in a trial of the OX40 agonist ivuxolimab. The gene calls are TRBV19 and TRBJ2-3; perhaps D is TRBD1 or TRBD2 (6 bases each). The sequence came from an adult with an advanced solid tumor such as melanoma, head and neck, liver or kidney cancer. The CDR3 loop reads CASSWGAQDTQYF. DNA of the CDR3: TGTGCCAGTAGTTGGGGGGCCCAAGATACGCAGTATTTT. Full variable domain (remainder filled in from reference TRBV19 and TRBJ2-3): DGGITQSPKYLFRKEGQNVTLSCEQNLNHDAMYWYRQDPGQGLRLIYYSQIVNDFQKGDIAEGYSVSREKKESFPLTVTSAQKNPTAFYLCASSWGAQDTQYFGPGTRLTVL.